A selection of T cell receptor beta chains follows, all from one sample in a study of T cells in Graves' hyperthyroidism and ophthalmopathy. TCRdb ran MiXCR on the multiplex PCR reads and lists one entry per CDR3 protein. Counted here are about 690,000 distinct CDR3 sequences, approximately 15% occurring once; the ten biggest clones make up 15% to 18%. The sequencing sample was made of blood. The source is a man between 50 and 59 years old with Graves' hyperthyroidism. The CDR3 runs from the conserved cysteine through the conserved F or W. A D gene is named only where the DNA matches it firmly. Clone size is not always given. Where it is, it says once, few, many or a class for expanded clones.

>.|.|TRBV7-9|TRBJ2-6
CASSPVFTGANVLTF
TGTGCCAGCAGCCCAGTTTTCACTGGGGCCAACGTCCTGACTTTC
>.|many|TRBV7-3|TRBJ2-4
CASSLSGAGNIQYF
TGTGCCAGCAGCTTATCGGGAGCAGGGAACATTCAGTACTTC
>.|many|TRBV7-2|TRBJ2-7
CASSFSRIRGAYEQYF
TGTGCCAGCAGCTTCAGTCGGATCAGGGGGGCTTACGAGCAGTACTTC
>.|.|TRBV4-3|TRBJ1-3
CASSQAGRNTIYF
TGCGCCAGCAGCCAAGCGGGGAGAAACACCATATATTTT
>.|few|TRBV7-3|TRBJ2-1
CASRLADEQFF
TGTGCCAGTAGGTTGGCTGATGAGCAGTTCTTC
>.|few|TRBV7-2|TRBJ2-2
CASSLMGAGNTGELFF
TGTGCCAGCAGCTTAATGGGGGCAGGGAACACCGGGGAGCTGTTTTTT
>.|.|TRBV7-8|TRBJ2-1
CASSFSGTQIYNEQFF
TGTGCCAGCAGCTTCTCCGGGACTCAAATCTACAATGAGCAGTTCTTC
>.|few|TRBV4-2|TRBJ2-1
CASSQGGGGINEQFF
TGTGCCAGCAGCCAAGGGGGTGGAGGGATCAATGAGCAGTTCTTC
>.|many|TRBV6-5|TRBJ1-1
CASSYLRAGPTEAFF
TGTGCCAGCAGTTACCTCCGGGCAGGGCCCACTGAAGCTTTCTTT
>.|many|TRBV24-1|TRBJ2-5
CATSDPSSISETQYF
TGTGCCACCAGTGATCCTAGCAGTATCTCGGAGACCCAGTACTTC
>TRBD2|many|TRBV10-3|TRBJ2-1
CAISMTSGRFSSYNEQFF
TGTGCCATCAGCATGACTAGCGGGAGGTTCAGCTCCTACAATGAGCAGTTCTTC
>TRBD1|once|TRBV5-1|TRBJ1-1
CASSLGQGVTNTEAFF
TGCGCCAGCAGTCTGGGACAGGGGGTGACGAACACTGAAGCTTTCTTT
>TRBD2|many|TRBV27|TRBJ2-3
CASSTRTSGSTDTQYF
TGTGCCAGCAGTACGCGGACTAGCGGGAGCACAGATACGCAGTATTTT
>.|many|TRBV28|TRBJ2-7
CASSSPAATYEQYF
TGTGCCAGCAGTTCCCCGGCGGCAACCTACGAGCAGTACTTC
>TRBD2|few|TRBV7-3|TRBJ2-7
CASSLGASGLYEQYF
TGTGCCAGCAGCTTAGGTGCTAGCGGGCTCTACGAGCAGTACTTC
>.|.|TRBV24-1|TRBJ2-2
CATLAPNTGELFF
TGTGCCACCCTAGCGCCGAACACCGGGGAGCTGTTTTTT
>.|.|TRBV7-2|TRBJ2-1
CASSLGQPGSHEQFF
TGTGCCAGCAGCTTAGGGCAGCCCGGGTCCCATGAGCAGTTCTTC
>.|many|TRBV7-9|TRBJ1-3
CASSNGAELSGNTIYF
TGTGCCAGCAGCAACGGGGCGGAACTCTCTGGAAACACCATATATTTT
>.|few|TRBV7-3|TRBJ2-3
CASSLEVADLTDTQYF
TGTGCCAGCAGCTTAGAGGTAGCGGATCTCACAGATACGCAGTATTTT
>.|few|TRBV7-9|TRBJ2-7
CASSTANGYEQYF
TGTGCCAGCAGCACGGCGAACGGCTACGAGCAGTACTTC
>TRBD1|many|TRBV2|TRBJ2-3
CASGKRDRALTDTQYF
TGTGCCAGCGGAAAACGGGACAGGGCTTTGACAGATACGCAGTATTTT
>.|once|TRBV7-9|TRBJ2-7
CASSLVARSTYEQYF
TGTGCCAGCAGCTTAGTGGCCAGGTCCACCTACGAGCAGTACTTC
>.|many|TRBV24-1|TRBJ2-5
CATSDDGFVGTQYF
TGTGCCACCAGTGATGACGGTTTTGTCGGGACCCAGTACTTC
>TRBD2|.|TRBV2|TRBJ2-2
CASSHPGLAGELFF
TGTGCCAGCAGTCATCCGGGACTAGCCGGGGAGCTGTTTTTT
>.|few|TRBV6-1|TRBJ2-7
CASSEFRGLFDEQYF
TGTGCCAGCAGTGAATTCCGGGGCTTATTTGACGAGCAGTACTTC
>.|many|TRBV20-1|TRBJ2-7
CSASAGAYEQYF
TGCAGTGCTAGTGCAGGCGCCTACGAGCAGTACTTC
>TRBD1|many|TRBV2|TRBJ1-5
CASSIGQVASNQPQHF
TGTGCCAGCAGTATCGGACAGGTGGCGAGCAATCAGCCCCAGCATTTT
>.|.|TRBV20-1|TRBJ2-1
CSARDGPEQFF
TGCAGTGCTAGAGATGGCCCAGAGCAGTTCTTC
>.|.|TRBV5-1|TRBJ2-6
CASSPGPSTATGANVLTF
TGCGCCAGCAGCCCGGGCCCTTCGACAGCGACTGGGGCCAACGTCCTGACTTTC
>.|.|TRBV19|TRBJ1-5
CASSIWSIPSNQPQHF
TGTGCCAGTAGTATCTGGAGTATCCCCAGCAATCAGCCCCAGCATTTT
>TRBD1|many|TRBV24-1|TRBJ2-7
CATSDSTGGGYEQYF
TGTGCCACCAGTGATTCGACAGGGGGCGGGTACGAGCAGTACTTC
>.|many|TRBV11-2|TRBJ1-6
CASTVGPVLNSPLHF
TGTGCCAGCACCGTAGGGCCGGTACTCAATTCACCCCTCCACTTT
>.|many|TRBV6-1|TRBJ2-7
CATVDNSYEQYF
TGTGCCACCGTTGACAACTCCTACGAGCAGTACTTC
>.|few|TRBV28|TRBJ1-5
CASSSTGYGPQHF
TGTGCCAGCAGTTCGACGGGGTACGGGCCCCAGCATTTT
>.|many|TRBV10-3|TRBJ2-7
CAIRATDTYEQYF
TGTGCCATCAGGGCGACAGATACCTACGAGCAGTACTTC
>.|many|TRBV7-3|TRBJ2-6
CASSLLGSYSGANVLTF
TGTGCCAGCAGCCTTCTCGGCAGCTACTCTGGGGCCAACGTCCTGACTTTC
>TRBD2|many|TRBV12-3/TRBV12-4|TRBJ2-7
CASSNSGGSSYEQYF
TGTGCCAGCAGCAATAGCGGGGGAAGCTCCTACGAGCAGTACTTC
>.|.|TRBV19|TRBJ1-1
CASTLAVGTEAFF
TGTGCCAGTACCCTTGCAGTCGGCACTGAAGCTTTCTTT
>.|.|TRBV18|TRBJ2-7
CASSPNGLPYEQYF
TGTGCCAGCTCACCAAACGGCCTTCCCTACGAGCAGTACTTC
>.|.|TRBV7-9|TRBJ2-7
CASSLGVYEQCF
TGTGCCAGCAGCTTAGGGGTCTACGAGCAGTGCTTC
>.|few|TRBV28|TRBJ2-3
CASSSYTQYF
TGTGCCAGCAGTTCGTATACGCAGTATTTT
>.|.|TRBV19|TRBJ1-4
CASNPTVATNEKLFF
TGTGCCAGTAATCCGACAGTTGCAACTAATGAAAAACTGTTTTTT
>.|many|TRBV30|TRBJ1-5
CAWSVGGSNQPQHF
TGTGCCTGGAGTGTAGGAGGGAGCAATCAGCCCCAGCATTTT
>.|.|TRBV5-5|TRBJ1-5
CASSSDGATNQPQHF
TGTGCCAGCAGTTCCGACGGCGCGACCAATCAGCCCCAGCATTTT
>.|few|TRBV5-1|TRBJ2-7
CASSLAIPQTYEQYF
TGCGCCAGCAGCTTGGCAATACCGCAGACCTACGAGCAGTACTTC
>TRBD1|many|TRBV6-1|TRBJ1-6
CASSSGQTSEYNSPLHF
TGTGCCAGCAGTTCGGGACAGACATCTGAGTATAATTCACCCCTCCACTTT
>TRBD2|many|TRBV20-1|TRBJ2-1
CSATGAASGVSNEQFF
TGCAGTGCTACCGGCGCGGCTAGCGGAGTCTCCAATGAGCAGTTCTTC
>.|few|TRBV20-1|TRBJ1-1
CSAPREGRAEAFF
TGCAGTGCCCCTAGGGAGGGCAGAGCTGAAGCTTTCTTT
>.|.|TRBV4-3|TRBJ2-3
CASSHTSQDTQYF
TGCGCCAGCAGCCACACCAGTCAGGATACGCAGTATTTT
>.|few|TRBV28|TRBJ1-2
CASSFARADGYTF
TGTGCCAGCAGTTTCGCCAGGGCAGATGGCTACACCTTC
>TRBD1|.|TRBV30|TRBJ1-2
CAWRYNRGSYGYTF
TGTGCCTGGCGCTATAACAGGGGTTCCTATGGCTACACCTTC
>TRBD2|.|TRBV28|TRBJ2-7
CASQPGGSFYEQYF
TGTGCCAGTCAGCCGGGCGGGAGTTTTTACGAGCAGTACTTC
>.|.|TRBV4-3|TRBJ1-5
CASSQDPSQPQHF
TGCGCCAGCAGCCAAGATCCTTCCCAGCCCCAGCATTTT
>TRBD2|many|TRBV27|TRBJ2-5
CASSAGTTLQETQYF
TGTGCCAGCAGTGCCGGGACTACTTTACAAGAGACCCAGTACTTC
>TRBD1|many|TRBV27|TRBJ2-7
CASSQRSGTASYEQYF
TGTGCCAGCAGTCAACGTTCCGGGACAGCCTCCTACGAGCAGTACTTC
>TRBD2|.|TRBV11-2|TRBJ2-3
CASSLDLAGKVATQYF
TGTGCCAGCAGCTTAGATTTAGCGGGAAAGGTGGCTACGCAGTATTTT
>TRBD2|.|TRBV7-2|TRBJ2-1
CASSLMVAGGSNEQFF
TGTGCCAGCAGCTTAATGGTAGCGGGAGGGTCCAATGAGCAGTTCTTC
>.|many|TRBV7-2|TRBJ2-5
CASSFHGTQYF
TGTGCCAGCAGCTTTCACGGGACCCAGTACTTC